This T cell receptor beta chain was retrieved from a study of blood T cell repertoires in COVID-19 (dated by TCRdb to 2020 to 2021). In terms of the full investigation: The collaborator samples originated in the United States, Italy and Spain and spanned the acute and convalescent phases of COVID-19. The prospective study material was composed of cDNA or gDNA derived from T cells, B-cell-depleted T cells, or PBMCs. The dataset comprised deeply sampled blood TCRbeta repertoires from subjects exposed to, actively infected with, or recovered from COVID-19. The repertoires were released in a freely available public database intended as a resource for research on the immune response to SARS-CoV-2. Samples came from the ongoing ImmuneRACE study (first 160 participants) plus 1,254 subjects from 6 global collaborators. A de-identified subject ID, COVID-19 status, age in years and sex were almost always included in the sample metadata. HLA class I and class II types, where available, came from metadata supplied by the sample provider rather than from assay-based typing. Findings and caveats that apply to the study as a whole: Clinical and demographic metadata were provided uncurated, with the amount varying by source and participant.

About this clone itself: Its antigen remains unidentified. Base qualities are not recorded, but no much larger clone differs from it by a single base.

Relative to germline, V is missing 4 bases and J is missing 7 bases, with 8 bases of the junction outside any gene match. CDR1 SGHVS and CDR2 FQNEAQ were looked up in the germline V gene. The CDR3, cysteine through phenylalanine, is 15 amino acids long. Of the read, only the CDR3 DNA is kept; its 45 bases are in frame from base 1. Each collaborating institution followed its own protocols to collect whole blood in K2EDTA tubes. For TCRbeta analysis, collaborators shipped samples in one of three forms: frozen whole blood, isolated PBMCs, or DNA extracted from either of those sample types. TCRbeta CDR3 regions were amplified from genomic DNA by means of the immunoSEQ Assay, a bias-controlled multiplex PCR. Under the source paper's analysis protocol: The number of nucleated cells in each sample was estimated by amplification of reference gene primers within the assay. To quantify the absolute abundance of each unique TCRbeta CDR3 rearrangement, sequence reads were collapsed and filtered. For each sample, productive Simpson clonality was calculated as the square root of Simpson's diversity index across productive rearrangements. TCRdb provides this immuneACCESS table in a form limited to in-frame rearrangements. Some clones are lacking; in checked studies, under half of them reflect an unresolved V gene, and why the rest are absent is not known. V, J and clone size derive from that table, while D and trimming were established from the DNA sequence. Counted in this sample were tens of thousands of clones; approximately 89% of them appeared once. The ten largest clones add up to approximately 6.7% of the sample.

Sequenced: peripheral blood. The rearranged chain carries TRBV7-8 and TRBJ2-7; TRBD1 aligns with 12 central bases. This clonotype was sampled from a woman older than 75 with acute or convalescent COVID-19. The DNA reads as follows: TGTGCCAGCAGCTCGGGACAGGGGGCGTACAAAGAGCAGTACTTC. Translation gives CASSSGQGAYKEQYF. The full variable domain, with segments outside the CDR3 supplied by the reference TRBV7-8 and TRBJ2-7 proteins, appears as GAGVSQSPRYKVAKRGQDVALRCDPISGHVSLFWYQQALGQGPEFLTYFQNEAQLDKSGLPSDRFFAERPEGSVSTLKIQRTQQEDSAVYLCASSSGQGAYKEQYFGPGTRLTVT.